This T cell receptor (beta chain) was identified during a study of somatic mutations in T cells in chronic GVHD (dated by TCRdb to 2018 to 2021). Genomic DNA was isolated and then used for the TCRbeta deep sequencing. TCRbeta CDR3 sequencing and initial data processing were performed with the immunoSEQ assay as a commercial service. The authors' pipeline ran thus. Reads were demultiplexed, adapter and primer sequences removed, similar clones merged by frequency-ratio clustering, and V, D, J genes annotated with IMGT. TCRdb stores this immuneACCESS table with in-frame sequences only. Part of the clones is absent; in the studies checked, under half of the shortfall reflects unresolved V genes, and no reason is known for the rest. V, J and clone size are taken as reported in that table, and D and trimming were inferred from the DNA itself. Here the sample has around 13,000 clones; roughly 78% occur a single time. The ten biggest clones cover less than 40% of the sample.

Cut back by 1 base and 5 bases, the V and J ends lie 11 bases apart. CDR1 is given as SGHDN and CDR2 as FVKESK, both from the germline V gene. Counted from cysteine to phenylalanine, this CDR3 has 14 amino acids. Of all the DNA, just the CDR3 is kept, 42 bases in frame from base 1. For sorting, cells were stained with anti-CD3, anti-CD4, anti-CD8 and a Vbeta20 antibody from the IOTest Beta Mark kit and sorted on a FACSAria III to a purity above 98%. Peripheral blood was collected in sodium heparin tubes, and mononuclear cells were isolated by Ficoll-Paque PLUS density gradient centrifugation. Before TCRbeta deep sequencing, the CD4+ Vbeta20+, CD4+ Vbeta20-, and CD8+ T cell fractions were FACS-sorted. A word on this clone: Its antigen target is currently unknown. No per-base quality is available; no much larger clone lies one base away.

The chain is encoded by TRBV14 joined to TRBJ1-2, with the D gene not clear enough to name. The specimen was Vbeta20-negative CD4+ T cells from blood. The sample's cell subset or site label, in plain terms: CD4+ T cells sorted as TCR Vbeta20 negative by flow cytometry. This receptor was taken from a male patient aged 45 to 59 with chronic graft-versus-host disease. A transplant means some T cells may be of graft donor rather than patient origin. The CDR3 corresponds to CASSQVTGVYGYTF. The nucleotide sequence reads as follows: TGTGCCAGCAGCCAAGTGACGGGAGTTTATGGCTACACCTTC. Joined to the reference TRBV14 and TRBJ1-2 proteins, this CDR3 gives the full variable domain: EAGVTQFPSHSVIEKGQTVTLRCDPISGHDNLYWYRRVMGKEIKFLLHFVKESKQDESGMPNNRFLAERTGGTYSTLKVQPAELEDSGVYFCASSQVTGVYGYTFGSGTRLTVV.